This TCR beta chain comes out of a study of T cell responses to AZD1222 COVID-19 vaccine. Regarding the study as a whole: Along spike, vaccine-associated CD4 TCRs were found throughout, with dominance at 160-218 and 743-854. Donors skewed white British and female; clonal diversity was possibly underestimated. Within unmutated variant regions lay the reported targets of nearly half of spike-specific TCRs.

Comments on this clone: Its antigen is not known.

Trimming shortened V by 7 bases and J by 6 bases, and 15 bases separated the two germline ends. CDR1 MNHEY and CDR2 SVGAGI come from the germline V gene. CDR3 size: 13 residues. This table comes from immunoSEQ multiplex PCR, and its TCRdb copy is limited to in-frame clones, with some not included. Here the sample spans fewer than 120,000 clones, 70% to 90% being singletons. The clonotype was recovered from an adult who received the AZD1222 COVID-19 vaccine. The sample consisted of peripheral blood, taken 28 days after the second AZD1222 dose. This chain joins TRBV6-5 and TRBJ1-1, with D unresolved. The CDR3 spells CASISRLGAEAFF. CDR3 nucleotides: TGTGCCAGCATTTCGAGGCTGGGAGCTGAAGCTTTCTTT.